This T cell receptor beta chain was sequenced for a study of blood T cell repertoires in COVID-19. Using immunoSEQ multiplex PCR, the repertoire was profiled, and TCRdb retains in-frame clones only, with some absent. Among approximately 180,000 clones listed, over 75% were seen once. After removal of 7 bases from V and 8 bases from J, the junction contained 4 bases not matched to a gene. The germline gives CDR1 PRHDT, CDR2 FYEKMQ (reference sequence). The CDR3 totals 13 residues. This clone occurred once. J is TRBJ2-1 and V is TRBV13, with 11 positions matching TRBD2. The TCR sequence derives from a man aged 45-65 years with acute or convalescent COVID-19. The sample was peripheral blood. The CDR3 DNA reads as TGTGCCAGCAAACTAGCGGGAGCCTATGAGCAGTTCTTC. Translation gives CASKLAGAYEQFF. The full variable domain, completed using reference TRBV13 and TRBJ2-1, is AAGVIQSPRHLIKEKRETATLKCYPIPRHDTVYWYQQGPGQDPQFLISFYEKMQSDKGSIPDRFSAQQFSDYHSELNMSSLELGDSALYFCASKLAGAYEQFFGPGTRLTVL.